A few counts support the clone carrying this T cell receptor beta chain. Its antigen is not identified. The data were taken from a study of CD8+ T cells in alopecia areata. Across the whole study: It was oral tofacitinib, at 5 to 10 mg twice daily, that treated patients received. Study-level points and caveats: Persistence of many expanded lesional clones was seen in scalp and blood during tofacitinib.

This sample's treatment: oral pan-JAK inhibitor, 5-10 mg twice daily. Sampling of alopecia areata patients yielded lesional scalp punch biopsies as well as peripheral blood. Trimming cost V 1 base and J 4 bases; bases outside gene matches: 2. This CDR3 has 13 amino acids. Germline V gives CDR1 GTSNPN, CDR2 SVGIG (reference sequence). Once RNA had been extracted, it was reverse transcribed into cDNA to act as the sequencing template. Profiling relied on immunoSEQ multiplex PCR, and the TCRdb table lists in-frame clones only, not all of them. The sample has 90,000 to 100,000 clones, about 64% seen once; the top ten hold around 15%.

The TCR sequence derives from a human donor with alopecia areata. The chain joins TRBV30 to TRBJ1-1; the match to TRBD1 covers 8 bases. Material: CD8+ T cells sorted from blood, obtained at week 4, from a patient treated with tofacitinib. CDR3 sequence: CAWSATGGTEAFF. The CDR3 bases are TGTGCCTGGAGTGCCACAGGGGGCACTGAAGCTTTCTTT.